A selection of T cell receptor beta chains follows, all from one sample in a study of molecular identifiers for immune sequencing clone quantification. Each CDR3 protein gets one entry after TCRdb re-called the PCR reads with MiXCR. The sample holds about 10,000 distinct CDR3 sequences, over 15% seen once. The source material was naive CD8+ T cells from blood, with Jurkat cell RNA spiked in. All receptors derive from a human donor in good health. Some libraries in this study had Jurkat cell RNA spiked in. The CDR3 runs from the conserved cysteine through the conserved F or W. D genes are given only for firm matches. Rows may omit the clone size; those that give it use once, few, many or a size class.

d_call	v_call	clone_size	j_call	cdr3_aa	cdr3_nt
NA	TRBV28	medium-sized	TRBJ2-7	CASSFLGQYNSYEQYF	TGTGCCAGCAGTTTTCTAGGTCAGTACAACTCCTACGAGCAGTACTTC
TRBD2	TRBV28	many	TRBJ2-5	CASSTIAGGETQYF	TGTGCCAGCAGTACCATAGCGGGAGGAGAGACCCAGTACTTC
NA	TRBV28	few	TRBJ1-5	CASSSDAGGWGNQPQHF	TGTGCCAGCAGTTCCGATGCGGGGGGATGGGGTAATCAGCCCCAGCATTTT
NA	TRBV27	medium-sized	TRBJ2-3	CASSFMGLVTDTQYF	TGTGCCAGCAGTTTCATGGGACTGGTCACAGATACGCAGTATTTT
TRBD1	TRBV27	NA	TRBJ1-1	CASSPLTGSAFF	TGTGCCAGCAGTCCCCTGACAGGGTCGGCTTTCTTT
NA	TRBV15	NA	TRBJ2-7	CATSIKQGYEQYF	TGTGCCACCAGCATAAAACAGGGTTACGAGCAGTACTTC
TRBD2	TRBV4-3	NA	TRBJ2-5	CASSQDYTGSGRPQETQYF	TGCGCCAGCAGCCAAGATTACACGGGCAGCGGGAGGCCGCAAGAGACCCAGTACTTC
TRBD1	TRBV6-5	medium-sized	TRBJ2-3	CASRDPFDRGNTDTQYF	TGTGCCAGCAGAGACCCTTTCGACAGGGGTAACACAGATACGCAGTATTTT
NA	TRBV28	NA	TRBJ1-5	CAGSSIQGEFIQPQHF	TGTGCCGGCAGTTCCATACAGGGTGAATTTATTCAGCCCCAGCATTTT
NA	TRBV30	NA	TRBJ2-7	CAWSPRVDFYEQYF	TGTGCCTGGAGCCCACGGGTGGACTTCTACGAGCAGTACTTC
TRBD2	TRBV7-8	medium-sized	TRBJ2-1	CASSFSTLAGGRLEQFF	TGTGCCAGCAGCTTCTCTACCCTAGCGGGAGGGCGGTTGGAGCAGTTCTTC
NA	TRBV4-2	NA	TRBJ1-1	CASSQVPVLFTEAFF	TGTGCCAGCAGCCAAGTTCCGGTTCTGTTCACTGAAGCTTTCTTT
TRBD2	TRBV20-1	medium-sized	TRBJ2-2	CSARSSGSFTGELFF	TGCAGTGCTAGATCTAGCGGAAGTTTCACCGGGGAGCTGTTTTTT
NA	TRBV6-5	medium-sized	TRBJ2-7	CASSPSIGGTYEQYF	TGTGCCAGCAGTCCCTCTATAGGCGGAACCTACGAGCAGTACTTC
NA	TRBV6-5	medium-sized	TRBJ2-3	CASSRPLADTQYF	TGTGCCAGCAGTCGTCCTCTTGCGGATACGCAGTATTTT
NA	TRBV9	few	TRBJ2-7	CASSPHGLLYEQYF	TGTGCCAGCAGCCCCCACGGACTATTATACGAGCAGTACTTC
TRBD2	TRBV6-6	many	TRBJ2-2	CASSPGLVVTGELFF	TGTGCCAGCAGCCCAGGACTAGTGGTCACCGGGGAGCTGTTTTTT
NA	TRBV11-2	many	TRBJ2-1	CASSLRATPIYNEQFF	TGTGCCAGCAGCTTAAGGGCAACCCCCATCTACAATGAGCAGTTCTTC
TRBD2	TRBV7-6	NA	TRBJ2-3	CASSPGLAGADTQYF	TGTGCCAGCAGCCCGGGACTAGCGGGAGCAGATACGCAGTATTTT
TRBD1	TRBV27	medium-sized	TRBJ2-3	CASSLVGTVTDTQYF	TGTGCCAGCAGTCTAGTGGGGACAGTCACAGATACGCAGTATTTT